This TCR beta chain appears in the sequencing data of a study of cytomegalovirus exposure and HLA in healthy donors. Study-wide results and limits: Earlier analysis found most TCR beta V segments productive about 87% or about 30% of the time.

This clone was recorded a few times. No antigen is known for it. 13 Jbeta primers and 60 Vbeta primers were used for the PCR. Data came from immunoSEQ multiplex PCR; TCRdb stores just in-frame clones and leaves some out. The repertoire has around 190,000 clones, 70% to 75% of them found once; the top ten carry approximately 5%. Germline lookup yields CDR1 SGHNT and CDR2 YYREEE (reference sequence). The J segment lost 8 bases and the V segment lost 2 bases, leaving 5 bases of the junction unmatched. This CDR3 comprises 15 residues. This sequence originates from a man aged 30-40 years in good health and CMV-seropositive. The sequenced sample was PBMCs. V usage is TRBV5-4 and J usage is TRBJ2-1, with 12 bases aligning to TRBD2. The CDR3 nucleotides read TGTGCCAGCAGCTTTTCTAGCGGGGGGGCCGATGAGCAGTTCTTC. It specifies CASSFSSGGADEQFF.